This T cell receptor beta chain was identified during a study of cytomegalovirus exposure and HLA in healthy donors. General study points: The authors later found most CMV-associated TCR beta chains appeared HLA-restricted. CMV serostatus alone was available as immune exposure information. In a later analysis, across HLA loci, associated TCR counts were highest for DRB1, lowest for HLA-C. Several V segments, TRBV6-2 and TRBV6-3 among them, could not be told apart and were dropped.

60 Vbeta and 13 Jbeta primers were used in PCR. Measured with immunoSEQ multiplex PCR; TCRdb has only the in-frame clones, and not every one. The data show some 130,000 clones, approximately 83% seen once. Regarding this clone: Its antigen remains unknown.

This CDR3 contains 14 residues. CDR1 is GTSNPN, CDR2 SVGIG, per germline (reference sequence). The V segment lost 0 bases and the J segment 3 bases; nucleotides outside the gene matches: 3. The sequence derives from a man aged 35 to 55 in good health and CMV-seronegative. The rearrangement joins TRBV30 to TRBJ2-3; 7 bases align to TRBD2. Sequencing was carried out using PBMCs. CDR3 DNA: TGTGCCTGGAGTGTAATGGGGGGGACAGATACGCAGTATTTT. Encoded protein: CAWSVMGGTDTQYF.